A selection of T cell receptor beta chains follows, all from one sample in a study of T cells in Graves' hyperthyroidism and ophthalmopathy. TCRdb redid the calling of the multiplex PCR reads with MiXCR, one entry per CDR3 protein. The sample includes about 340,000 distinct CDR3 sequences, around 20% of them seen just once. Material: blood. The receptors come from a woman aged 50 to 65 with Graves' hyperthyroidism. Both conserved end residues are part of each CDR3. Each record gives: clone size, J gene, D gene, V gene, CDR3 DNA, CDR3 protein. The D gene is left open where the match is weak. Not every row has a clone size; where given, it reads once, few, many or a size class.

>few|TRBJ2-1|.|TRBV6-1
TGTGCCAGCAGTGAAGCGGGGGCGATATACAATGAGCAGTTCTTC
CASSEAGAIYNEQFF
>many|TRBJ2-7|TRBD1|TRBV28
TGTGCCAGCAGGGGACAGGAGCAGTACTTC
CASRGQEQYF
>many|TRBJ2-7|TRBD2|TRBV3-1
TGTGCCAGCAGCCAAGGACTAGCGGGAGGGGGCGAGCAGTACTTC
CASSQGLAGGGEQYF
>many|TRBJ1-4|TRBD1|TRBV3-1
TGTGCCAGCAGCCAATGGGACAGGGCAACTAATGAAAAACTGTTTTTT
CASSQWDRATNEKLFF
>many|TRBJ2-1|TRBD2|TRBV2
TGTGCCAGCAGTGAATCCACGGGGATGAGCGGGATCCACAATGAGCAGTTCTTC
CASSESTGMSGIHNEQFF
>few|TRBJ1-2|.|TRBV7-9
TGTGCCAGCAGCTTAGAAGACGGCTACACCTTC
CASSLEDGYTF
>many|TRBJ1-1|.|TRBV7-2
TGTGCCAGCAGCTTAGTTTCCAGGGGAAACACTGAAGCTTTCTTT
CASSLVSRGNTEAFF
>.|TRBJ1-1|TRBD1|TRBV10-3
TGTGCCATCAGTACCGGGACAGTCTACTCGAACACTGAAGCTTTCTTT
CAISTGTVYSNTEAFF
>many|TRBJ2-1|.|TRBV18
TGTGCCAGCTCACTCCGTTCTCCGAGCTCCTACAATGAGCAGTTCTTC
CASSLRSPSSYNEQFF
>many|TRBJ2-3|.|TRBV30
TGTGCCTGGAGGCCGCGGGCCGCAGATACGCAGTATTTT
CAWRPRAADTQYF
>.|TRBJ1-2|.|TRBV19
TGTGCCAGTAGTTCCACAACAGGGAACCTCTATGGCTACACCTTC
CASSSTTGNLYGYTF
>.|TRBJ1-5|.|TRBV12-3/TRBV12-4
TGTGCCAGCAGTTTAGGGGATCGCAATCAGCCCCAGCATTTT
CASSLGDRNQPQHF
>many|TRBJ2-3|TRBD2|TRBV18
TGTGCCAGCTCACCACCGACTAGCGTTAGCACAGATACGCAGTATTTT
CASSPPTSVSTDTQYF
>.|TRBJ2-5|TRBD2|TRBV6-1
TGTGCCAGCAGATTCGACGCTAGCGGGGGGGAGACCCAGTACTTC
CASRFDASGGETQYF
>.|TRBJ1-3|.|TRBV6-1
TGTGCCAGCAGCTCAATCCCGGGGACGGATGGAAACACCATATATTTT
CASSSIPGTDGNTIYF
>few|TRBJ2-3|TRBD1|TRBV20-1
TGCAGTGCTAGAAATGTGGACAGGGGAGCAGATACGCAGTATTTT
CSARNVDRGADTQYF
>.|TRBJ2-2|.|TRBV7-2
TGTGCCAGCAGCTTATTCAGGGTAAACAGCGGGGAGCTGTTTTTT
CASSLFRVNSGELFF